A single sample is the source of the 20 T cell receptor beta chains below, sequenced in a study of response to subunit inactivated influenza vaccine. TCRdb re-derived calls from the RT-PCR reads in MiXCR, one entry per CDR3 protein. The repertoire holds over 400,000 distinct CDR3 sequences, with 10% to 15% as singletons. The sample was PBMCs from blood, taken about 40 days after vaccination. These receptors came from a man over 45 who received an inactivated influenza vaccine.

This clonotype came up many times. CDR3 nucleotide sequence: TGTGCCAGCAGTTTACAGAGAGGATCCGGGACCCAGTACTTC. Translated, it gives CASSLQRGSGTQYF. The chain joins TRBV12-3 or TRBV12-4 to TRBJ2-5, with D unresolved. Trimming stripped 2 bases from V and 7 bases from J, with 14 bases between. The CDR3 contains 14 residues.

This rearrangement joins TRBV20-1 to TRBJ2-7; perhaps TRBD2 as D (5 bases). The CDR3 contains 13 residues. Germline CDR1 DFQATT, CDR2 SNEGSKA (reference sequence). Between the trimmed V and J ends, which lost 3 bases and 1 base, there was a span of 10 bases. CDR3 nucleotide sequence: TGCAGTGCTAGCCAGCGGAGGTCCTACGAGCAGTACTTC. Residues: CSASQRRSYEQYF.

The genes are TRBV7-2 and TRBJ2-5; D ambiguous. Germline CDR1 is SGHTA and CDR2 is FQGNSA. The CDR3 length is 14 residues. Trimming took off 1 base at V and 5 bases at J, with 11 bases between the two ends. As DNA, the CDR3 is TGTGCCAGCAGCTTAGTGGGCTGGCGGGAGACCCAGTACTTC. Encoded protein: CASSLVGWRETQYF.

This clonotype was picked up a small number of times. The chain combines TRBV4-2 with TRBJ2-5; D perhaps matches TRBD2 (5 bases). The length of the CDR3 is 15 residues. V was shortened by 0 bases and J by 4 bases, with 12 bases between the two germline ends. Germline CDR1 and CDR2: LGHNA and YNFKEQ. The CDR3 spells CASSQDRNAGETQYF. In DNA, the CDR3 is TGTGCCAGCAGCCAAGATAGAAACGCGGGAGAGACCCAGTACTTC.

The chain recombines TRBV4-1 with TRBJ2-7; D may be TRBD2 (6 bases). This CDR3 contains 16 residues. V was clipped by 0 bases and J by 4 bases, with 16 bases between them. Germline V gives CDR1 MGHRA, CDR2 YSYEKL. The CDR3 spells CASSQEVGLTLYEQYF. The DNA of the CDR3 is TGCGCCAGCAGCCAAGAAGTAGGACTAACCTTGTACGAGCAGTACTTC.

This clonotype was picked up a small number of times. The V call is TRBV19, the J call TRBJ1-4; D not certain. Germline assignment: CDR1 LNHDA and CDR2 SQIVND (reference sequence). The CDR3 is 14 amino acids. V was shortened by 3 bases and J by 4 bases, with 9 bases between the two germline ends. The CDR3 reads CASSIRTVNEKLFF. Written as DNA, the CDR3 is TGTGCCAGTAGTATTCGGACGGTTAATGAAAAACTGTTTTTT. The variable domain in full, completed from reference TRBV19 and TRBJ1-4, reads DGGITQSPKYLFRKEGQNVTLSCEQNLNHDAMYWYRQDPGQGLRLIYYSQIVNDFQKGDIAEGYSVSREKKESFPLTVTSAQKNPTAFYLCASSIRTVNEKLFFGSGTQLSVL.

This clonotype was counted a few times. The chain has TRBV4-3 and TRBJ2-7; TRBD1 is a possible D gene (5 bases). Looked up from germline, CDR1 is LGHNA and CDR2 is YSLEER. The CDR3 is 15 residues long. Trimming left V 4 bases short and J 1 base short, with 14 bases between. CDR3 sequence (DNA): TGCGCCAGCAGCCCCACAGGCTGGGATTCCTACGAGCAGTACTTC. This gives the protein CASSPTGWDSYEQYF.

This clonotype has more than one count but fewer than ten. The rearrangement links TRBV12-3 or TRBV12-4 to TRBJ2-2; unclear D gene. V was cut by 1 base and J by 6 bases, with 6 bases left in between. This CDR3 has 13 amino acids. In nucleotides, the CDR3 is TGTGCCAGCAGTTTAGACGTGGCCGGGGAGCTGTTTTTT. As protein: CASSLDVAGELFF.

This clonotype appeared a few times. A read error may account for a junction end that differs from germline. The V and J genes are TRBV6-1 and TRBJ1-1; TRBD1 might be the D (6 bases). The CDR3 runs to 14 residues. CDR1 and CDR2 (germline): MNHNS, SASEGT. The CDR3 DNA reads as TGTGCCAGCAGAGGTTGGGGGCCCTTTAATGAAGCTTTTTTT. It is translated as CASRGWGPFNEAFF.

This clonotype has more than one count but fewer than ten. The J gene is TRBJ2-5, the V gene TRBV28, with D tentatively TRBD1 (6 bases). Germline lookup yields CDR1 MDHEN and CDR2 SYDVKM. CDR3 length: 14 amino acids. V shed 6 bases and J shed 5 bases, with 16 bases lying between them. The CDR3 region has the DNA TGTGCCAGCAGATCGACAGGCCCGAGGGAGACCCAGTACTTC. This codes for CASRSTGPRETQYF.

The sample holds a few counts of this clonotype. The rearrangement joins TRBV7-9 to TRBJ2-5; D remains unclear. The CDR3 contains 13 residues. CDR1 and CDR2 (germline): SEHNR, FQNEAQ (reference sequence). With 2 bases removed from V and 2 bases from J, the gap between germline ends came to 6 bases. CDR3 nucleotides: TGTGCCAGCAGCTTAAATCAGCAAGAGACCCAGTACTTC. It yields the protein CASSLNQQETQYF.

This clonotype has ten or more counts. The chain has TRBV20-1 and TRBJ1-1; 8 bases align to TRBD1. Germline V lookup: CDR1 DFQATT, CDR2 SNEGSKA (reference sequence). With V trimmed by 6 bases and J by 10 bases, 7 bases remained unmatched. This CDR3 spans 11 amino acids. Here the CDR3 DNA reads TGCAGTGCCGGCGTGGGGACAGGAGCTTTCTTT. Protein sequence: CSAGVGTGAFF.

This clonotype was observed many times. The chain recombines TRBV5-1 with TRBJ1-2; no firm D call. The V end was cut by 2 bases, the J end by 6 bases, with 14 bases between. Germline V lookup: CDR1 SGHRS, CDR2 YFSETQ. The CDR3 length is 14 residues. CDR3 protein: CASSFLRPGDGYTF. Here the CDR3 DNA reads TGCGCCAGCAGCTTTCTGCGGCCTGGGGATGGCTACACCTTC.

The chain recombines TRBV20-1 with TRBJ2-7; D is perhaps TRBD2 (7 bases). Germline lookup yields CDR1 DFQATT and CDR2 SNEGSKA (reference sequence). The germline V and J ends were trimmed by 3 bases and 0 bases, with 12 bases remaining between them. This CDR3 spans 14 amino acids. Here the CDR3 DNA reads TGCAGTGCTAGGGGGGGGCCGAGCTCCTACGAGCAGTACTTC. It specifies CSARGGPSSYEQYF.

The sample holds a few counts of this clonotype. The rearrangement links TRBV12-3 or TRBV12-4 to TRBJ2-7; unclear D gene. This CDR3 region has 13 residues. V lost 8 bases and J lost 4, with 15 bases in between. CDR3 amino acids: CASRAGVFYEQYF. For the CDR3, the DNA is TGTGCCAGCCGGGCAGGAGTCTTTTACGAGCAGTACTTC.

This clonotype showed up just a few times. V is TRBV29-1 and J is TRBJ2-1; 7 bases agree with TRBD2. J lost 0 bases, V lost 5 bases, and 10 bases had no gene match. Germline CDR1 is SQVTM and CDR2 is ANQGSEA. This CDR3 is built from 16 residues. The CDR3 bases are TGCAGCGTTATTAAGGCGGGAGCGGGCTCCTACAATGAGCAGTTCTTC. Translated, it gives CSVIKAGAGSYNEQFF.

This clonotype came up a few times. The chain has TRBV7-2 and TRBJ2-3; D is perhaps TRBD2 (5 bases). The germline CDR1 and CDR2 sequences are SGHTA and FQGNSA. This CDR3 spans 16 amino acids. V lost 3 bases and J 0 bases, leaving 13 bases between the germline ends. The CDR3 protein is CASSFLDGGSTDTQYF. The CDR3 nucleotides read TGTGCCAGCAGCTTTCTTGATGGCGGGAGCACAGATACGCAGTATTTT.

V and J are TRBV10-3 and TRBJ1-2; D call uncertain. In germline, CDR1 is ENHRY, CDR2 SYGVKD. The CDR3 is 13 residues long. V was trimmed by 3 bases and J by 7 bases, leaving 12 bases between them. CDR3: CAISDPGRGGYTF. DNA for the CDR3: TGTGCCATCAGTGACCCCGGGCGGGGTGGCTACACCTTC.

In this sample, this clonotype turned up a few times. The rearrangement links TRBV29-1 to TRBJ2-1; 8 nucleotides align to TRBD2. J gave up 6 bases and V 4 bases, and 5 bases lay outside the gene matches. The CDR3 covers 13 residues. From germline, CDR1 is SQVTM and CDR2 ANQGSEA. The CDR3 protein is CSVAGLGSNEQFF. The CDR3 DNA follows: TGCAGCGTTGCGGGACTAGGGTCCAATGAGCAGTTCTTC.

This clonotype occurred a few times. The rearrangement joins TRBV7-9 to TRBJ2-5, with TRBD2 identical over 8 bases. The V and J ends lost 4 bases and 3 bases, in that order; junction bases with no gene match: 7. The germline V gene has CDR1 SEHNR and CDR2 FQNEAQ (reference sequence). The CDR3 has 15 amino acids. This chain's CDR3 is CASSYPPGGKETQYF. CDR3 nucleotides: TGTGCCAGCAGCTACCCACCGGGAGGGAAAGAGACCCAGTACTTC.